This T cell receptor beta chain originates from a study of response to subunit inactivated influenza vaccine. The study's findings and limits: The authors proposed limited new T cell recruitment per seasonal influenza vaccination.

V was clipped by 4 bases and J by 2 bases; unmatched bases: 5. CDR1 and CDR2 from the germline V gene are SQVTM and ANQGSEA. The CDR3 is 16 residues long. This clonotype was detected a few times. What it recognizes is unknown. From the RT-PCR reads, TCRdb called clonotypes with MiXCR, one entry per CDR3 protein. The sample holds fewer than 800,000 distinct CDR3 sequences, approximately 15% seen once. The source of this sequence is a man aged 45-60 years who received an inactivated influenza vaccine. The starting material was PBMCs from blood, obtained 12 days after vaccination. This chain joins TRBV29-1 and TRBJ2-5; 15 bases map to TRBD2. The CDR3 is CSVGTSGGARQETQYF. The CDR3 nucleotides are TGCAGCGTTGGGACTAGCGGGGGGGCTAGGCAAGAGACCCAGTACTTC. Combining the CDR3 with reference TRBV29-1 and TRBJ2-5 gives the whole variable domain SAVISQKPSRDICQRGTSLTIQCQVDSQVTMMFWYRQQPGQSLTLIATANQGSEATYESGFVIDKFPISRPNLTFSTLTVSNMSPEDSSIYLCSVGTSGGARQETQYFGPGTRLLVL.